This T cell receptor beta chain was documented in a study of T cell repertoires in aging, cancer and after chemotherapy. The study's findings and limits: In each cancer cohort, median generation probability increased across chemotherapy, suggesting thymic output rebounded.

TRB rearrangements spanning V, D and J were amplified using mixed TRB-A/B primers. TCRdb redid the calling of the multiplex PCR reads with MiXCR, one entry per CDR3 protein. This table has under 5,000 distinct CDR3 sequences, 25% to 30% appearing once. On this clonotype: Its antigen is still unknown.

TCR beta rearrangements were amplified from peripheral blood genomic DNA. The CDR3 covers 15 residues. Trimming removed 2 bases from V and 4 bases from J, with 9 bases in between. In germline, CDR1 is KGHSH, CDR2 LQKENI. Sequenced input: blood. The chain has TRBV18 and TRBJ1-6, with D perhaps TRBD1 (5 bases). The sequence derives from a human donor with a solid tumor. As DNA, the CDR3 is TGTGCCAGCTCACCAGGGGCAGATTATAATTCACCCCTCCACTTT. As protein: CASSPGADYNSPLHF. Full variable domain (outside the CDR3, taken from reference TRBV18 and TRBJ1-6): NAGVMQNPRHLVRRRGQEARLRCSPMKGHSHVYWYRQLPEEGLKFMVYLQKENIIDESGMPKERFSAEFPKEGPSILRIQQVVRGDSAAYFCASSPGADYNSPLHFGNGTRLTVT.